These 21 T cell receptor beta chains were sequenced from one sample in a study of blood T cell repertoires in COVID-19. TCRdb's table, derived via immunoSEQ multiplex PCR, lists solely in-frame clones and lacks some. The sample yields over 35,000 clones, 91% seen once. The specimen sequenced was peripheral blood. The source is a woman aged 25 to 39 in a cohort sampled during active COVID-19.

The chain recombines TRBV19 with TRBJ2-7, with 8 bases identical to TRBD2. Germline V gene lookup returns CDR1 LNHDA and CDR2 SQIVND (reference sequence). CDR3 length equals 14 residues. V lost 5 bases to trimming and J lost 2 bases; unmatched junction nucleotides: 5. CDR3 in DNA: TGTGCCAGTAGTGGTGCAGCGGGGGCCTACGAGCAGTACTTC. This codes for CASSGAAGAYEQYF.

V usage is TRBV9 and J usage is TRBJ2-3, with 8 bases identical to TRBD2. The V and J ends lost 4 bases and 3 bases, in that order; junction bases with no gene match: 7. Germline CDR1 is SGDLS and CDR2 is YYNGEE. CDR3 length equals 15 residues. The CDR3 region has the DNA TGTGCCAGCAGCACGACTAGCGCGAGGACAGATACGCAGTATTTT. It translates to CASSTTSARTDTQYF.

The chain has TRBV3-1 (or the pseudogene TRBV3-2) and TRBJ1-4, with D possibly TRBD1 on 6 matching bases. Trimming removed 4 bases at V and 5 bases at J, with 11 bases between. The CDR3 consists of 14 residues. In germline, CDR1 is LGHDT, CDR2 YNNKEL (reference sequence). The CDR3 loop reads CASSLGQLNEKLFF. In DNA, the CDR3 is TGTGCCAGCAGCCTTGGACAGTTAAATGAAAAACTGTTTTTT.

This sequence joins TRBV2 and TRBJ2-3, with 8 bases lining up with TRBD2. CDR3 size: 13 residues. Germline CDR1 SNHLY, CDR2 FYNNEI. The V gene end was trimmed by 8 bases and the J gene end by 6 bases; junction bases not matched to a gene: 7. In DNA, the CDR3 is TGTGCCAGCGGGGAGCGGGAGCGGGATACGCAGTATTTT. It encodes CASGERERDTQYF.

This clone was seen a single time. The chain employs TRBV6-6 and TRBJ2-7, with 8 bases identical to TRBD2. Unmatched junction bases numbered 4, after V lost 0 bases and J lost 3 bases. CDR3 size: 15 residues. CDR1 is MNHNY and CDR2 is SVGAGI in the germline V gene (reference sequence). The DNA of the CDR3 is TGTGCCAGCAGTTACTCGCGGACTAGCAACTACGAGCAGTACTTC. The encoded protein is CASSYSRTSNYEQYF.

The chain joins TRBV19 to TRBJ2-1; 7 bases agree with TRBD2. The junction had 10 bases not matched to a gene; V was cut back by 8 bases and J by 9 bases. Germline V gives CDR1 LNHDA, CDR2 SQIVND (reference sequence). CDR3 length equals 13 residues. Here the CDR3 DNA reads TGTGCCAGTGTGGATCGTTGGGGGGGTGAGCAGTTCTTC. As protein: CASVDRWGGEQFF.

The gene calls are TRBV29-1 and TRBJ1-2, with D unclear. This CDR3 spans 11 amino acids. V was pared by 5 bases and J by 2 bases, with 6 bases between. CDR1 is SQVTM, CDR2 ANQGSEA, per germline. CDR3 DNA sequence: TGCAGCGTTACCCTAAACTATGGCTACACCTTC. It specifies CSVTLNYGYTF.

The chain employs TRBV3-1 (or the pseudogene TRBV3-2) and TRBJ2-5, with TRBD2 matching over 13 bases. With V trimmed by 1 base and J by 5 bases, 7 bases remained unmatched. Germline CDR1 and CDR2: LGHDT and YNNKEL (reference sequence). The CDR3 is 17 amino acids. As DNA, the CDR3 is TGTGCCAGCAGCCAAGGGGCACTAGCGGGAGGGTGGGAGACCCAGTACTTC. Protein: CASSQGALAGGWETQYF.

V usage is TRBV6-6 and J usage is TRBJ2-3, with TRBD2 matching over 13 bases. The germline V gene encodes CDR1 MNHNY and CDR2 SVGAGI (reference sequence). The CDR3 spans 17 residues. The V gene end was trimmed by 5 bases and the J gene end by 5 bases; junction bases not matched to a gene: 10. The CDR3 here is CASSPRTSGSRGDTQYF. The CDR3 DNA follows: TGTGCCAGCAGTCCAAGGACTAGCGGGAGTAGGGGAGATACGCAGTATTTT.

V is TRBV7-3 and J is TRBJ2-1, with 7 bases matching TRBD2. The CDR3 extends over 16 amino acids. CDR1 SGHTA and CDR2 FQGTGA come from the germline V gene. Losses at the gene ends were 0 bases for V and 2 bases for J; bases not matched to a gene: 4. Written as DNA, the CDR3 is TGTGCCAGCAGCTTAACACCGGGAGGAACCTACAATGAGCAGTTCTTC. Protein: CASSLTPGGTYNEQFF.

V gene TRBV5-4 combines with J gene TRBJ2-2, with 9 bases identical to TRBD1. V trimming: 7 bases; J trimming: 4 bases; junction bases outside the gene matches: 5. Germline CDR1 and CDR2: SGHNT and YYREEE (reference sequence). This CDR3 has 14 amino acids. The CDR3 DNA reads TGTGCCAGCGTTGACAGGGGGAGCACCGGGGAGCTGTTTTTT. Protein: CASVDRGSTGELFF. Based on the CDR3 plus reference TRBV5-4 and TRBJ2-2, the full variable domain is ETGVTQSPTHLIKTRGQQVTLRCSSQSGHNTVSWYQQALGQGPQFIFQYYREEENGRGNFPPRFSGLQFPNYSSELNVNALELDDSALYLCASVDRGSTGELFFGEGSRLTVL.

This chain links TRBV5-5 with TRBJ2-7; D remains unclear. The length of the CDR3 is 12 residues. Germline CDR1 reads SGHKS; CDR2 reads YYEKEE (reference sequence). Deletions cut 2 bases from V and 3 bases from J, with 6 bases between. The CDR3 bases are TGTGCCAGCAGCTTTCAGGACTACGAGCAGTACTTC. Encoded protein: CASSFQDYEQYF.

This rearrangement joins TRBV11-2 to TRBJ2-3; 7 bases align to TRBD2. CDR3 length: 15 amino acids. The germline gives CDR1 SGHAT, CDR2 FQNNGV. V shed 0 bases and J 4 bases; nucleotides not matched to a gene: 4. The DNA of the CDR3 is TGTGCCAGCAGCTTAGATGGGACTATCTCAGATACGCAGTATTTT. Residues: CASSLDGTISDTQYF.

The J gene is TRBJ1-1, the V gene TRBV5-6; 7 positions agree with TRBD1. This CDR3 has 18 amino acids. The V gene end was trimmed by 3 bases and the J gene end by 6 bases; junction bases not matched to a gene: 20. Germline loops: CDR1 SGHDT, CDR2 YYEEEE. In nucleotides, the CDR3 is TGTGCCAGCAGCTCGTCGCGCGGGTTCAGGGGGATCCGGGCTGAAGCTTTCTTT. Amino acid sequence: CASSSSRGFRGIRAEAFF.

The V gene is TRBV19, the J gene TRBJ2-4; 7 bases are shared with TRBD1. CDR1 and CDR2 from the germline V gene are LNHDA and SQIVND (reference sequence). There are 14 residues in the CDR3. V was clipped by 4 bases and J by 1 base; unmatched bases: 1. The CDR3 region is CASSKQGAKNIQYF. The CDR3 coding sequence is TGTGCCAGTAGTAAACAGGGGGCCAAAAACATTCAGTACTTC.

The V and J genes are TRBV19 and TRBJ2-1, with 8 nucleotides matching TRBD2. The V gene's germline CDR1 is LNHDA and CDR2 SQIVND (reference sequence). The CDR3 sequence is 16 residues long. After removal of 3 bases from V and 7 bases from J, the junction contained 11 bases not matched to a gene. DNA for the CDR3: TGTGCCAGTAGTATTAAGCCAGCGGGAGACTGGAATGAGCAGTTCTTC. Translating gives CASSIKPAGDWNEQFF. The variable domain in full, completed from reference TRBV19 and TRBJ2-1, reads DGGITQSPKYLFRKEGQNVTLSCEQNLNHDAMYWYRQDPGQGLRLIYYSQIVNDFQKGDIAEGYSVSREKKESFPLTVTSAQKNPTAFYLCASSIKPAGDWNEQFFGPGTRLTVL.

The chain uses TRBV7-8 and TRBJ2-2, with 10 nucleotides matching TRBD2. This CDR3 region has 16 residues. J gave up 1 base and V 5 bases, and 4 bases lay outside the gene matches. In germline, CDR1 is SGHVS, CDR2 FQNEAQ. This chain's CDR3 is CASSLRLAGNTGELFF. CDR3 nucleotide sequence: TGTGCCAGCAGCCTACGACTAGCGGGGAACACCGGGGAGCTGTTTTTT. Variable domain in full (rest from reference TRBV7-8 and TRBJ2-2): GAGVSQSPRYKVAKRGQDVALRCDPISGHVSLFWYQQALGQGPEFLTYFQNEAQLDKSGLPSDRFFAERPEGSVSTLKIQRTQQEDSAVYLCASSLRLAGNTGELFFGEGSRLTVL.

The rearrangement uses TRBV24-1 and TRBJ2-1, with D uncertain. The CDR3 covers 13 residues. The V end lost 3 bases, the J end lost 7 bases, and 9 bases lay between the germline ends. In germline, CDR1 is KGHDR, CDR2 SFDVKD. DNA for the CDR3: TGTGCCACCAGTGATCCTACAGAGAATGAGCAGTTCTTC. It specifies CATSDPTENEQFF.

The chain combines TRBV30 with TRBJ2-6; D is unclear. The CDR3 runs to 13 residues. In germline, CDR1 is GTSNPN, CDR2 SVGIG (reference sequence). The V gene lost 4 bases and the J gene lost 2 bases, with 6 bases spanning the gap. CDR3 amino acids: CAWNLAGANVLTF. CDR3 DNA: TGTGCCTGGAACCTAGCTGGGGCCAACGTCCTGACTTTC.

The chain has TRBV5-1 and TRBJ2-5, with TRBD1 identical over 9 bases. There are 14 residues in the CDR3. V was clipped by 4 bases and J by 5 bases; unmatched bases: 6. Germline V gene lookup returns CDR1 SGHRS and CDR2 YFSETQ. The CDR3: CASSVTGGRETQYF. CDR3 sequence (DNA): TGCGCCAGCAGCGTAACAGGGGGCCGGGAGACCCAGTACTTC.

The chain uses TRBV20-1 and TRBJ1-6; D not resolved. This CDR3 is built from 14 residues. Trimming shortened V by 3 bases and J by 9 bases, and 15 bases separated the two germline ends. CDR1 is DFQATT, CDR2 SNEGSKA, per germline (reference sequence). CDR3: CSASEPRTRSPLHF. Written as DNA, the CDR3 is TGCAGTGCTAGTGAGCCTAGAACTCGTTCACCCCTCCACTTT.